This T cell receptor beta chain was captured in a study of cytomegalovirus exposure and HLA in healthy donors. Primers: 60 Vbeta forward and 13 Jbeta reverse. The protocol was immunoSEQ multiplex PCR, while the TCRdb copy is restricted to in-frame clones and leaves out a portion. This table holds 150,000 to 200,000 clones, just over 75% found once. The CDR3 is made up of 14 amino acids. V lost 4 bases and J lost 4; bases outside the gene matches: 6. From germline, CDR1 is SGDLS and CDR2 YYNGEE. This rearrangement joins TRBV9 to TRBJ2-5, with 8 bases identical to TRBD1. The source of this sequence is a woman in her 30s in good health and CMV-seropositive. Sequenced sample: PBMCs. CDR3 DNA sequence: TGTGCCAGCAGCCCCTACGGACAGGGAGAGACCCAGTACTTC. It codes for CASSPYGQGETQYF.